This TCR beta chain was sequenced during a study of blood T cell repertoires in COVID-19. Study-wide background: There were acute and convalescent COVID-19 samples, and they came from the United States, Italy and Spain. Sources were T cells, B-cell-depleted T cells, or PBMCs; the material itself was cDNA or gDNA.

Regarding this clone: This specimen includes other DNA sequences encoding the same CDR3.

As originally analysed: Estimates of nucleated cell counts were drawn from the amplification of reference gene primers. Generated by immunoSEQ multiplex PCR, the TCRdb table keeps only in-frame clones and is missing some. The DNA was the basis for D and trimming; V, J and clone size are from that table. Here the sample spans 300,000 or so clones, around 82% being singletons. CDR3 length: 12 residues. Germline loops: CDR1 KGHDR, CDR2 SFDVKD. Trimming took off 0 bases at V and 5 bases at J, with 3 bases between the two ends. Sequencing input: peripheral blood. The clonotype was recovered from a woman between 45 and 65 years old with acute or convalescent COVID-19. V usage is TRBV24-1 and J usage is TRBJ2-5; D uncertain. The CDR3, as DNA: TGTGCCACCAGTGATTTGGCGGAGACCCAGTACTTC. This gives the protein CATSDLAETQYF.